Below are 13 T cell receptor beta chains sequenced from a single sample in a study of chemoradiotherapy in HPV16-positive cancers. Assay: immunoSEQ multiplex PCR; the TCRdb copy retains only in-frame clones and omits some. The data contain 9,500 to 13,000 clones, 91% of them singletons. The starting material was blood, obtained from a patient who underwent chemoradiotherapy. The receptors originated from a human donor with HPV-associated anogenital cancer.

V usage is TRBV5-4 and J usage is TRBJ2-2; D is possibly TRBD2 (7 bases). The V and J ends lost 0 bases and 0 bases respectively, with 12 bases between them. Germline V CDR1 and CDR2: SGHNT, YYREEE (reference sequence). The CDR3 length is 17 residues. The CDR3 region is CASSLAWGGPNTGELFF. CDR3 nucleotides: TGTGCCAGCAGCTTGGCCTGGGGGGGCCCGAACACCGGGGAGCTGTTTTTT.

This rearrangement joins TRBV7-8 to TRBJ1-1; D possibly corresponds to TRBD1 (6 bases). The V end was cut by 6 bases, the J end by 1 base, with 12 bases between. Looked up from germline, CDR1 is SGHVS and CDR2 is FQNEAQ. This CDR3 contains 14 residues. The CDR3 sequence: CASRPAGENTEAFF. The DNA for the CDR3 is TGTGCCAGCAGGCCGGCAGGGGAGAACACTGAAGCTTTCTTT.

This sequence joins TRBV18 and TRBJ2-1, with D unclear. The CDR3 has 16 residues. Germline CDR1 and CDR2: KGHSH and LQKENI. V lost 0 bases and J 0 bases, leaving 9 bases between the germline ends. The CDR3 loop is CASSPPIGSSYNEQFF. The CDR3, as DNA: TGTGCCAGCTCACCACCTATTGGAAGCTCCTACAATGAGCAGTTCTTC.

This chain joins TRBV2 and TRBJ2-5, with D possibly being TRBD1 (6 bases). The germline CDR1 and CDR2 sequences are SNHLY and FYNNEI. Trimming cost V 7 bases and J 5 bases, with 20 bases left between them. The CDR3 length is 15 residues. Here the CDR3 DNA reads TGTGCCAGCATCCCCGGACAGTCCTCCGGGGAGACCCAGTACTTC. The encoded protein is CASIPGQSSGETQYF.

This chain joins TRBV7-9 and TRBJ2-7; 7 nucleotides match TRBD1. Germline V lookup: CDR1 SEHNR, CDR2 FQNEAQ (reference sequence). The CDR3 loop spans 14 amino acids. The ends lost 3 bases at V and 9 bases at J; junction bases unmatched: 11. DNA of the CDR3: TGTGCCAGCAGCTTCGGCAGGGGGACCTCCCGGCAGTACTTC. Residues: CASSFGRGTSRQYF.

The gene calls are TRBV7-9 and TRBJ1-2; 11 bases line up with TRBD1. Germline CDR1 SEHNR, CDR2 FQNEAQ (reference sequence). Trimming took 5 bases from V and 3 from J; bases not matched to a gene: 5. This CDR3 is built from 15 residues. CDR3 loop: CASSDRDRGDYGYTF. CDR3 coding DNA: TGTGCCAGCAGCGACCGGGACAGGGGGGACTATGGCTACACCTTC.

The CDR3 loop reads CASSIERSTFGTDTQYF. The CDR3 bases are TGTGCCAGTAGTATAGAACGATCGACTTTTGGCACAGATACGCAGTATTTT. This sequence joins TRBV19 and TRBJ2-3; no reliable D call. The CDR3 has 17 residues. V lost 0 bases, J lost 1 base, and 14 bases lay in between. The germline V gene has CDR1 LNHDA and CDR2 SQIVND (reference sequence).

CDR3 DNA sequence: TGTGCCAGCAGCTTGGGTCCGAGGGTGGGTGAGCAGTTCTTC. Translating it yields CASSLGPRVGEQFF. V gene TRBV7-6 combines with J gene TRBJ2-1, with a possible D match to TRBD2 (5 bases). Germline V gives CDR1 SGHVS, CDR2 FNYEAQ. The CDR3 runs to 14 residues. V was cut by 3 bases and J by 9 bases, with 15 bases left in between.

This clone occurred once. The V gene is TRBV4-1, the J gene TRBJ2-1, with a possible D match to TRBD1 (6 bases). Trimming pared 2 bases from V and 9 bases from J, leaving 14 bases between. Germline lookup yields CDR1 MGHRA and CDR2 YSYEKL. CDR3 length equals 14 residues. The CDR3 DNA sequence: TGCGCCAGCAGCCAACGATCCGCCAGGGGTGAGCAGTTCTTC. This codes for CASSQRSARGEQFF.

This clone was observed a single time. J is TRBJ1-2 and V is TRBV14; TRBD1 might be the D (6 bases). The CDR3 is 16 amino acids. CDR1 is SGHDN, CDR2 FVKESK, per germline. With 1 base removed from V and 7 bases from J, the gap between germline ends came to 19 bases. DNA of the CDR3: TGTGCCAGCAGCCAAGGGACCAGGGGACCCTATACTGGCTACACCTTC. Protein: CASSQGTRGPYTGYTF.

This clone showed up just a few times. The chain recombines TRBV5-4 with TRBJ1-4, with 7 bases aligning to TRBD1. CDR3 length: 14 amino acids. The J segment lost 5 bases and the V segment lost 1 base, leaving 2 bases of the junction unmatched. Germline CDR1 and CDR2: SGHNT and YYREEE (reference sequence). CDR3 DNA: TGTGCCAGCAGCTTGCCAGGGGGGAATGAAAAACTGTTTTTT. It translates to CASSLPGGNEKLFF.

This rearrangement joins TRBV6-1 to TRBJ2-7; 12 bases are shared with TRBD1. The CDR3 spans 15 residues. V shed 4 bases and J 5 bases; nucleotides not matched to a gene: 6. CDR1 and CDR2 (germline): MNHNS, SASEGT. The CDR3 sequence: CASSVGTGGADEQYF. The CDR3, as DNA: TGTGCCAGCAGTGTAGGGACAGGGGGCGCGGACGAGCAGTACTTC.

The chain uses TRBV18 and TRBJ1-5; D gene unclear. Trimming took off 6 bases at V and 0 bases at J, with 6 bases between the two ends. Germline V gene sequence: CDR1 KGHSH, CDR2 LQKENI. This CDR3 is built from 13 residues. CDR3 in DNA: TGTGCCAGCTCGAGGGATAGCAATCAGCCCCAGCATTTT. This encodes CASSRDSNQPQHF.